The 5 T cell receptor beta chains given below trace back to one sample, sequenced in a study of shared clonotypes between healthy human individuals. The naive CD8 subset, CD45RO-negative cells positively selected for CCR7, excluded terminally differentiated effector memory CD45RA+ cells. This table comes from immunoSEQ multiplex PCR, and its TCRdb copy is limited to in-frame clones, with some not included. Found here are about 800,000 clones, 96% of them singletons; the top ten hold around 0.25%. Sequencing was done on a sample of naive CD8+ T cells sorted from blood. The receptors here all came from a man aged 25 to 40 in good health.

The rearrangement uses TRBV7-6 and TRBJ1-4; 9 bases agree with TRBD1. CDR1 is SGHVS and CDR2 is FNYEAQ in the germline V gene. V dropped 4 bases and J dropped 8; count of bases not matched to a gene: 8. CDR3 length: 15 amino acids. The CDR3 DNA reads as TGTGCCAGCAGCTACGGGACAGGGTATGACGAAAAACTGTTTTTT. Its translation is CASSYGTGYDEKLFF. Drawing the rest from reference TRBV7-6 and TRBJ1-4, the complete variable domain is GAGVSQSPRYKVTKRGQDVALRCDPISGHVSLYWYRQALGQGPEFLTYFNYEAQQDKSGLPNDRFSAERPEGSISTLTIQRTEQRDSAMYRCASSYGTGYDEKLFFGSGTQLSVL.

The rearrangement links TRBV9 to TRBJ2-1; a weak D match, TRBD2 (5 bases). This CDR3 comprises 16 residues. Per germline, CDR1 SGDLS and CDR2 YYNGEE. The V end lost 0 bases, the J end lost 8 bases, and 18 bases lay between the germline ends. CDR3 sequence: CASSVVPDLGLYEQFF. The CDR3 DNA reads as TGTGCCAGCAGCGTAGTCCCGGACTTAGGGCTCTATGAGCAGTTCTTC.

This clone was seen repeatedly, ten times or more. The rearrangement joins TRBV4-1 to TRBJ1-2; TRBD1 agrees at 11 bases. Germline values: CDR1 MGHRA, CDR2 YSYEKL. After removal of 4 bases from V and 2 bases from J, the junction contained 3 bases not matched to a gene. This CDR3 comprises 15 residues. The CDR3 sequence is CASSLRTGGNYGYTF. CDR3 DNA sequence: TGCGCCAGCAGCCTCCGGACAGGGGGCAACTATGGCTACACCTTC.

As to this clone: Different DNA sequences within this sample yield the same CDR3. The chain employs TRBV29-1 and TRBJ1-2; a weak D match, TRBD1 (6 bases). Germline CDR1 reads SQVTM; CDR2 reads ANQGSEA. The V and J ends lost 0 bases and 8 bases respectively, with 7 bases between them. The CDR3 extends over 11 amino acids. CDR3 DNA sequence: TGCAGCGTTGAAGACAGGGGCGGCTACACCTTC. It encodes CSVEDRGGYTF.

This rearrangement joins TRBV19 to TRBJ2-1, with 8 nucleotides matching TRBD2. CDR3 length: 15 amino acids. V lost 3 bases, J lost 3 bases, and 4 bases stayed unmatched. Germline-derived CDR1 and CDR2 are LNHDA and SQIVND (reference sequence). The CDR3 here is CASSMSGSNYNEQFF. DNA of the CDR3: TGTGCCAGTAGTATGAGCGGGAGTAACTACAATGAGCAGTTCTTC.